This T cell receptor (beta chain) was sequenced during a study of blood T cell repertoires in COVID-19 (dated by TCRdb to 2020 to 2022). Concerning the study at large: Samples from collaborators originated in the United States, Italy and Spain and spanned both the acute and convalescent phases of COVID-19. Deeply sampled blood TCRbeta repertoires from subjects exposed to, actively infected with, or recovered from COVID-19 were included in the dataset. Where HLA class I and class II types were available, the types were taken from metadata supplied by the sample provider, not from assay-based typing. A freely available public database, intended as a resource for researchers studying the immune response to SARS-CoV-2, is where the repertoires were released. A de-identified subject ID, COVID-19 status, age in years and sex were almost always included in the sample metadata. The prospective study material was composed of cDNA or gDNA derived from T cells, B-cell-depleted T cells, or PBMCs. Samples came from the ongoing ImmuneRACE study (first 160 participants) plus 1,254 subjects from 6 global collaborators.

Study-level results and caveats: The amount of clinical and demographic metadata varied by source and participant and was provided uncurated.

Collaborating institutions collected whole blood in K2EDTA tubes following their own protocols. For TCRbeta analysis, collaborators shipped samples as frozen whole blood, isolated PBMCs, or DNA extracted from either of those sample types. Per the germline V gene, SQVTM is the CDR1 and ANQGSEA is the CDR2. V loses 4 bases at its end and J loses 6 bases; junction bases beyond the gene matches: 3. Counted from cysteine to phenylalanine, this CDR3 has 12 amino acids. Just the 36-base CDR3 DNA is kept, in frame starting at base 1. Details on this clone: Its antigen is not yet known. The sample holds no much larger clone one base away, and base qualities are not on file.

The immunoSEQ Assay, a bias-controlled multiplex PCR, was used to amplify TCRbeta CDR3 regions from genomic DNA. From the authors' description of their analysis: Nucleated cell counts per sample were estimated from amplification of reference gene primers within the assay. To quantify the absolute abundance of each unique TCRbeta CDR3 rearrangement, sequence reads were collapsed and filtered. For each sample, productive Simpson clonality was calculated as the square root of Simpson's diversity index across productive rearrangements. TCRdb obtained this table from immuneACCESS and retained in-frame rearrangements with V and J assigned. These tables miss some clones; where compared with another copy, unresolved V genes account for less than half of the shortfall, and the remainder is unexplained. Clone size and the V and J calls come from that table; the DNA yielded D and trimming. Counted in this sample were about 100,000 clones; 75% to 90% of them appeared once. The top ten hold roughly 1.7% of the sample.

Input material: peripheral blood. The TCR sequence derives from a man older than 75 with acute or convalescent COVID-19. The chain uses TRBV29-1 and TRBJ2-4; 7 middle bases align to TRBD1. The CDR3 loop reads CSVGAGGNIQYF. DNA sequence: TGCAGCGTTGGGGCAGGGGGAAACATTCAGTACTTC.